Below are 30 T cell receptor beta chains sequenced from a single sample in a study of cytomegalovirus exposure and HLA in healthy donors. The PCR was carried out with 60 Vbeta primers and 13 Jbeta primers. Sequencing was performed with immunoSEQ multiplex PCR; in TCRdb, only in-frame clones are kept and a portion is missing. This sample has under 200,000 clones, with around 77% found just once. The source material was PBMCs. Receptors originate from a woman aged 50 to 60 in good health and CMV-seropositive.

The chain is built from TRBV13 and TRBJ2-1; the match to TRBD2 covers 9 bases. Germline lookup yields CDR1 PRHDT and CDR2 FYEKMQ (reference sequence). There are 15 residues in the CDR3. V was pared by 5 bases and J by 8 bases, with 10 bases of the junction left unmatched. The CDR3 DNA reads TGTGCCAGCAGCCCCTCCGGGACTAGCTCCGATGAGCAGTTCTTC. Translation gives CASSPSGTSSDEQFF. Variable domain in full (rest from reference TRBV13 and TRBJ2-1): AAGVIQSPRHLIKEKRETATLKCYPIPRHDTVYWYQQGPGQDPQFLISFYEKMQSDKGSIPDRFSAQQFSDYHSELNMSSLELGDSALYFCASSPSGTSSDEQFFGPGTRLTVL.

The chain joins TRBV29-1 to TRBJ2-4, with 8 positions matching TRBD2. The CDR3 runs to 17 residues. CDR1 SQVTM and CDR2 ANQGSEA come from the germline V gene. The junction had 13 bases not matched to a gene; V was cut back by 6 bases and J by 0 bases. The CDR3 DNA follows: TGCAGCGTGCCAACTAGCGGTGGTTATCAAGCCAAAAACATTCAGTACTTC. Amino acids: CSVPTSGGYQAKNIQYF. Full variable domain (remainder filled in from reference TRBV29-1 and TRBJ2-4): SAVISQKPSRDICQRGTSLTIQCQVDSQVTMMFWYRQQPGQSLTLIATANQGSEATYESGFVIDKFPISRPNLTFSTLTVSNMSPEDSSIYLCSVPTSGGYQAKNIQYFGAGTRLSVL.

J is TRBJ1-6 and V is TRBV27; 7 bases line up with TRBD1. CDR1 and CDR2 (germline): MNHEY, SMNVEV (reference sequence). The CDR3 is 14 amino acids. V lost 3 bases to trimming and J lost 12 bases; unmatched junction nucleotides: 8. The CDR3 bases are TGTGCCAGCAGTTTCTACAGGGGTCGTGTACCCCTCCACTTT. This encodes CASSFYRGRVPLHF.

The V and J genes are TRBV4-3 and TRBJ2-7; 9 bases are a match to TRBD2. The CDR3 loop spans 14 amino acids. Germline V gives CDR1 LGHNA, CDR2 YSLEER. Germline trimming cut 2 bases from V and 4 bases from J; bases unmatched to any gene: 3. The CDR3 sequence: CASSQLAGTYEQYF. The CDR3 nucleotides read TGCGCCAGCAGCCAACTAGCGGGAACATACGAGCAGTACTTC.

This clone was detected a few times. The CDR3 nucleotides read TGTGCCAGCAGTAATAGCGGGGGGAGCTCCTACAATGAGCAGTTCTTC. Its protein is CASSNSGGSSYNEQFF. The chain recombines TRBV28 with TRBJ2-1; 10 nucleotides align to TRBD2. Germline trimming cut 5 bases from V and 0 bases from J; bases unmatched to any gene: 4. The CDR3 spans 16 residues. Germline V lookup: CDR1 MDHEN, CDR2 SYDVKM.

The rearrangement joins TRBV7-9 to TRBJ2-5, with TRBD1 matching over 9 bases. Germline V gene lookup returns CDR1 SEHNR and CDR2 FQNEAQ (reference sequence). Germline trimming cut 5 bases from V and 4 bases from J; bases unmatched to any gene: 8. This CDR3 is 15 amino acids long. This CDR3 is CASSPQTGGGETQYF. The CDR3 nucleotides are TGTGCCAGCAGCCCACAGACAGGGGGTGGAGAGACCCAGTACTTC. Drawing the rest from reference TRBV7-9 and TRBJ2-5, the complete variable domain is DTGVSQNPRHKITKRGQNVTFRCDPISEHNRLYWYRQTLGQGPEFLTYFQNEAQLEKSRLLSDRFSAERPKGSFSTLEIQRTEQGDSAMYLCASSPQTGGGETQYFGPGTRLLVL.

The V call is TRBV19, the J call TRBJ1-5; a weak D match, TRBD1 (5 bases). V lost 6 bases to trimming and J lost 4 bases, with 13 bases between them. CDR3 size: 14 residues. Germline CDR1 LNHDA, CDR2 SQIVND (reference sequence). Here the CDR3 reads CASRWGVGNQPQHF. In DNA, the CDR3 is TGTGCCAGTAGGTGGGGGGTAGGTAATCAGCCCCAGCATTTT.

This sequence joins TRBV7-3 and TRBJ1-1; 9 positions match TRBD1. Germline V gene data show CDR1 as SGHTA and CDR2 as FQGTGA. The V and J ends lost 5 bases and 1 base, in that order; junction bases with no gene match: 5. The CDR3 runs to 15 residues. DNA of the CDR3: TGTGCCAGCAGCCGGCCGGGACAGGGGAACACTGAAGCTTTCTTT. Protein sequence: CASSRPGQGNTEAFF.

The rearrangement uses TRBV7-9 and TRBJ1-1; D call uncertain. V gave up 2 bases and J gave up 7 bases, with 11 bases separating them. The germline gives CDR1 SEHNR, CDR2 FQNEAQ (reference sequence). This CDR3 region has 13 residues. CDR3 amino acids: CASSLRADFEAFF. The CDR3 DNA reads as TGTGCCAGCAGCTTAAGAGCGGACTTTGAAGCTTTCTTT.

The table lists this clone with a few counts. This chain connects TRBV14 to TRBJ1-2, with D unresolved. The germline CDR1 and CDR2 sequences are SGHDN and FVKESK. Trimming took off 0 bases at V and 2 bases at J, with 10 bases between the two ends. This CDR3 is 15 amino acids long. For the CDR3, the DNA is TGTGCCAGCAGCCAAGATCGGGTGAGCAACTATGGCTACACCTTC. It specifies CASSQDRVSNYGYTF.

The chain employs TRBV9 and TRBJ1-2; D call uncertain. The CDR3 totals 14 residues. Deletions cut 0 bases from V and 3 bases from J, with 9 bases between. Germline assignment: CDR1 SGDLS and CDR2 YYNGEE. The CDR3: CASSVGRSDYGYTF. The CDR3 DNA reads as TGTGCCAGCAGCGTAGGGAGATCTGACTATGGCTACACCTTC.

The rearrangement links TRBV18 to TRBJ1-5; TRBD1 matches at 7 bases. CDR1 is KGHSH, CDR2 LQKENI, per germline. The length of the CDR3 is 18 residues. Trimming took 3 bases from V and 2 from J; bases not matched to a gene: 13. The chain's CDR3 is CASSPEISTGSGNQPQHF. The CDR3 coding sequence is TGTGCCAGCTCACCTGAGATTTCGACAGGGAGTGGCAATCAGCCCCAGCATTTT. Variable domain in full (rest from reference TRBV18 and TRBJ1-5): NAGVMQNPRHLVRRRGQEARLRCSPMKGHSHVYWYRQLPEEGLKFMVYLQKENIIDESGMPKERFSAEFPKEGPSILRIQQVVRGDSAAYFCASSPEISTGSGNQPQHFGDGTRLSIL.

The V gene is TRBV29-1, the J gene TRBJ1-4; 8 nucleotides match TRBD1. This CDR3 comprises 14 residues. Germline CDR1 SQVTM, CDR2 ANQGSEA. The V segment lost 4 bases and the J segment 8 bases; nucleotides outside the gene matches: 9. The CDR3 sequence is CSVGSLRGQEKLFF. The DNA of the CDR3 is TGCAGCGTTGGATCTCTCAGGGGGCAAGAAAAACTGTTTTTT.

The V call is TRBV4-2, the J call TRBJ1-3, with D unclear. Trimming stripped 0 bases from V and 0 bases from J, with 9 bases between. The CDR3 extends over 16 amino acids. In germline, CDR1 is LGHNA, CDR2 YNFKEQ. The CDR3 coding sequence is TGTGCCAGCAGCCAAGATGTGCTAAGCTCTGGAAACACCATATATTTT. Encoded protein: CASSQDVLSSGNTIYF.

The chain couples TRBV6-5 to TRBJ2-3; 8 bases align to TRBD2. Trimming cost V 6 bases and J 2 bases; bases outside gene matches: 7. This CDR3 spans 15 amino acids. CDR1 is MNHEY and CDR2 is SVGAGI in the germline V gene. The CDR3 DNA is TGTGCCAGCAGACTCAGCGGGAGAATCACAGATACGCAGTATTTT. This translates into CASRLSGRITDTQYF.

V usage is TRBV18 and J usage is TRBJ1-5; tentatively, D is TRBD1 (5 bases). The V gene lost 3 bases and the J gene lost 3 bases, with 9 bases spanning the gap. Germline CDR1 KGHSH, CDR2 LQKENI. The CDR3 extends over 14 amino acids. CDR3 residues: CASSPGRDNQPQHF. CDR3 in DNA: TGTGCCAGCTCACCGGGGCGTGACAATCAGCCCCAGCATTTT.

Comment on this clone: An end of the junction does not agree with germline; a read error may underlie this. The chain uses TRBV7-9 and TRBJ1-6; tentative D call: TRBD1 (6 bases). CDR3 length: 14 residues. CDR1 and CDR2 (germline): SEHNR, FQNEAQ (reference sequence). For the CDR3, the DNA is TGTGCCGGCAGCTCCGGACAGTGGGATTCACCCCTCCACTTT. Amino acids: CAGSSGQWDSPLHF.

This chain uses TRBV28 with TRBJ2-3, with D maybe TRBD1 (5 bases). CDR1 and CDR2 from the germline V gene are MDHEN and SYDVKM. The CDR3 totals 13 residues. Deletions cut 5 bases from V and 1 base from J, with 7 bases between. CDR3 protein: CASSPQGTDTQYF. The CDR3 DNA is TGTGCCAGCAGTCCACAGGGCACAGATACGCAGTATTTT. Full variable domain (rest looked up from reference TRBV28 and TRBJ2-3): DVKVTQSSRYLVKRTGEKVFLECVQDMDHENMFWYRQDPGLGLRLIYFSYDVKMKEKGDIPEGYSVSREKKERFSLILESASTNQTSMYLCASSPQGTDTQYFGPGTRLTVL.

V gene TRBV7-2 combines with J gene TRBJ2-7, with TRBD2 matching over 11 bases. V lost 6 bases to trimming and J lost 3 bases; unmatched junction nucleotides: 4. Germline V gene data show CDR1 as SGHTA and CDR2 as FQGNSA. The CDR3 spans 14 residues. The CDR3, as DNA: TGTGCCAGCAGAAAACTAGCGGGGGTCTACGAGCAGTACTTC. Its protein is CASRKLAGVYEQYF. The variable domain in full, completed from reference TRBV7-2 and TRBJ2-7, reads GAGVSQSPSNKVTEKGKDVELRCDPISGHTALYWYRQSLGQGLEFLIYFQGNSAPDKSGLPSDRFSAERTGGSVSTLTIQRTQQEDSAVYLCASRKLAGVYEQYFGPGTRLTVT.

The rearrangement uses TRBV18 and TRBJ2-7; D may be TRBD1 (6 bases). This CDR3 is 13 amino acids long. Germline-derived CDR1 and CDR2 are KGHSH and LQKENI. V lost 6 bases and J lost 2, with 11 bases in between. The DNA for the CDR3 is TGTGCCAGCTCCCAGAGGACAGCCTACGAGCAGTACTTC. Its protein product is CASSQRTAYEQYF. The whole variable domain, remainder taken from reference TRBV18 and TRBJ2-7, is NAGVMQNPRHLVRRRGQEARLRCSPMKGHSHVYWYRQLPEEGLKFMVYLQKENIIDESGMPKERFSAEFPKEGPSILRIQQVVRGDSAAYFCASSQRTAYEQYFGPGTRLTVT.

The chain couples TRBV7-2 to TRBJ2-5; tentatively, D is TRBD1 (8 bases). The CDR3 is 15 residues long. V was trimmed by 5 bases and J by 1 base, leaving 14 bases between them. Germline lookup yields CDR1 SGHTA and CDR2 FQGNSA. This CDR3 reads CASSGLGQGQETQYF. The DNA of the CDR3 is TGTGCCAGCAGCGGACTAGGACAGGGCCAAGAGACCCAGTACTTC. The entire variable domain, with the rest obtained from reference TRBV7-2 and TRBJ2-5, is as follows: GAGVSQSPSNKVTEKGKDVELRCDPISGHTALYWYRQSLGQGLEFLIYFQGNSAPDKSGLPSDRFSAERTGGSVSTLTIQRTQQEDSAVYLCASSGLGQGQETQYFGPGTRLLVL.

The rearrangement links TRBV11-2 to TRBJ2-7; possibly TRBD2 for D (5 bases). Between the trimmed V and J ends, which lost 5 bases and 6 bases, there was a span of 11 bases. There are 12 residues in the CDR3. Looked up from germline, CDR1 is SGHAT and CDR2 is FQNNGV. Written as DNA, the CDR3 is TGTGCCAGCAGCGAAGCGGTGGTCGAGCAGTACTTC. It specifies CASSEAVVEQYF.

The chain carries TRBV15 and TRBJ2-7; no firm D call. CDR1 and CDR2 from the germline V gene are LNHNV and YYDKDF (reference sequence). CDR3 size: 13 residues. V was clipped by 0 bases and J by 3 bases, with 6 bases between them. The CDR3 spells CATSRDKNYEQYF. DNA for the CDR3: TGTGCCACCAGCAGAGATAAAAACTACGAGCAGTACTTC.

This sequence joins TRBV14 and TRBJ1-2, with TRBD1 matching over 9 bases. This CDR3 region has 12 residues. Germline V lookup: CDR1 SGHDN, CDR2 FVKESK. V gave up 8 bases and J gave up 2 bases; unmatched junction bases: 0. For the CDR3, the DNA is TGTGCCAGCGGGACAGGGAACTATGGCTACACCTTC. It encodes CASGTGNYGYTF.

The CDR3: CASSQESGSANEQFF. CDR3 nucleotides: TGCGCCAGCAGCCAAGAAAGCGGGAGCGCCAATGAGCAGTTCTTC. The rearrangement joins TRBV4-3 to TRBJ2-1; TRBD2 matches at 8 bases. The CDR3 is 15 residues long. Germline loops: CDR1 LGHNA, CDR2 YSLEER. V dropped 0 bases and J dropped 6; count of bases not matched to a gene: 4.

V is TRBV9 and J is TRBJ1-1; D remains ambiguous. Germline values: CDR1 SGDLS, CDR2 YYNGEE. This CDR3 has 13 amino acids. Trimming cost V 0 bases and J 1 base, with 4 bases left between them. CDR3 sequence: CASSVDKNTEAFF. As DNA, the CDR3 is TGTGCCAGCAGCGTAGACAAGAACACTGAAGCTTTCTTT.

The V call is TRBV7-9, the J call TRBJ1-2; 11 nucleotides line up with TRBD1. The CDR3 totals 17 residues. With V trimmed by 4 bases and J by 1 base, 8 bases remained unmatched. CDR1 and CDR2 from the germline V gene are SEHNR and FQNEAQ (reference sequence). The CDR3 is CASSSRTGGVDNYGYTF. CDR3 DNA: TGTGCCAGCAGCTCGCGGACAGGGGGCGTTGATAACTATGGCTACACCTTC.

The V gene is TRBV27, the J gene TRBJ1-5; D gene uncertain. Looked up from germline, CDR1 is MNHEY and CDR2 is SMNVEV (reference sequence). This CDR3 is built from 14 residues. Trimming took 0 bases from V and 1 from J, leaving 4 bases between them. This CDR3 reads CASSLSLSNQPQHF. The CDR3 nucleotides read TGTGCCAGCAGTTTATCGTTAAGCAATCAGCCCCAGCATTTT.

The chain is built from TRBV28 and TRBJ1-5, with 7 bases that match TRBD1. Germline-derived CDR1 and CDR2 are MDHEN and SYDVKM. V lost 5 bases to trimming and J lost 6 bases; unmatched junction nucleotides: 10. The CDR3 is made up of 15 amino acids. The CDR3 protein is CASSTQGGSVQPQHF. The DNA for the CDR3 is TGTGCCAGCAGTACGCAGGGGGGCAGTGTTCAGCCCCAGCATTTT.

The V gene is TRBV19, the J gene TRBJ2-3; the match to TRBD2 covers 9 bases. The CDR3 sequence is 14 residues long. J was trimmed by 5 bases and V by 6 bases; bases with no gene match: 6. Germline V lookup: CDR1 LNHDA, CDR2 SQIVND (reference sequence). The CDR3 bases are TGTGCCAGTAGCTCTAGCGGGAATCAAGATACGCAGTATTTT. Its translation: CASSSSGNQDTQYF.